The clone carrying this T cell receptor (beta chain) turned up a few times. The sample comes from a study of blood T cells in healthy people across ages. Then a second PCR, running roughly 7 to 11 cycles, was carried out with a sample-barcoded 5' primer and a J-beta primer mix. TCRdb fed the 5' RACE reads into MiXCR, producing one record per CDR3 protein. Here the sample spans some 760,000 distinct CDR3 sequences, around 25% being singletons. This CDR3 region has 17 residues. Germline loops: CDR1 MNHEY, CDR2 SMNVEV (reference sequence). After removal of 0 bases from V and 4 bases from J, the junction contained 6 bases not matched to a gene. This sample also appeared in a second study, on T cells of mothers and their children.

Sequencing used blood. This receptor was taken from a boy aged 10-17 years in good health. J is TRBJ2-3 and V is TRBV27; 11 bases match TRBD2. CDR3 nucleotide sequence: TGTGCCAGCAGTTTATCTCCTAGCGGGAGGACCTCAGATACGCAGTATTTT. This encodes CASSLSPSGRTSDTQYF.